The 30 T cell receptor beta chains reported below all come from one sample, sequenced in a study of cytomegalovirus exposure and HLA in healthy donors. The PCR had 60 Vbeta and 13 Jbeta primers. TCRdb's copy holds only in-frame clones and misses some; the assay was immunoSEQ multiplex PCR. Of tens of thousands of clones detected, around 78% appear once; the ten largest clones hold about 5.7%. The source material was PBMCs. These receptors were obtained from a man in his fifties in good health and CMV-seronegative.

The genes are TRBV25-1 and TRBJ1-6, with a weak D call TRBD1 (5 bases). This CDR3 has 14 residues. The germline V gene has CDR1 MGHDK and CDR2 SYGVNS. V lost 4 bases and J 9 bases, leaving 13 bases between the germline ends. CDR3 coding DNA: TGTGCCAGCAGTGGACAGACGGAGAGTTCACCCCTCCACTTT. It encodes CASSGQTESSPLHF.

This rearrangement joins TRBV6-1 to TRBJ2-5; D possibly corresponds to TRBD1 (5 bases). The J call is in doubt because the DNA end fits TRBJ2-7 better. Per germline, CDR1 MNHNS and CDR2 SASEGT. The CDR3 totals 13 residues. The CDR3 DNA reads as TGTGCCAGCACAAAGGGGCCACACTACGAGCAGTACTTC. It codes for CASTKGPHYEQYF.

The chain is built from TRBV4-1 and TRBJ1-2; D not certain. The germline gives CDR1 MGHRA, CDR2 YSYEKL. The V and J ends lost 2 bases and 2 bases respectively, with 15 bases between them. This CDR3 comprises 16 residues. CDR3 coding DNA: TGCGCCAGCAGCCAACAACCTCGGACGGGAAACTATGGCTACACCTTC. Translation: CASSQQPRTGNYGYTF.

V usage is TRBV5-6 and J usage is TRBJ1-5; 7 nucleotides agree with TRBD1. The germline CDR1 and CDR2 sequences are SGHDT and YYEEEE. This CDR3 region has 15 residues. Trimming took 4 bases from V and 1 from J; bases not matched to a gene: 5. The CDR3 sequence: CASSAYRGSNQPQHF. CDR3 sequence (DNA): TGTGCCAGCAGCGCATACAGGGGAAGCAATCAGCCCCAGCATTTT.

This chain joins TRBV7-9 and TRBJ1-2, with 8 positions matching TRBD1. V was clipped by 1 base and J by 2 bases; unmatched bases: 3. Germline CDR1 and CDR2: SEHNR and FQNEAQ (reference sequence). This CDR3 spans 15 amino acids. Written as DNA, the CDR3 is TGTGCCAGCAGCTTAGACAGGGGGAGAAACTATGGCTACACCTTC. Protein sequence: CASSLDRGRNYGYTF. The variable domain in full, completed from reference TRBV7-9 and TRBJ1-2, reads DTGVSQNPRHKITKRGQNVTFRCDPISEHNRLYWYRQTLGQGPEFLTYFQNEAQLEKSRLLSDRFSAERPKGSFSTLEIQRTEQGDSAMYLCASSLDRGRNYGYTFGSGTRLTVV.

The CDR3 bases are TGTGCCAGCTCACCACCGGAACAGCAAGAGACCCAGTACTTC. Translating it yields CASSPPEQQETQYF. This chain connects TRBV18 to TRBJ2-5; the D is unclear. The CDR3 extends over 14 amino acids. V was clipped by 0 bases and J by 2 bases, with 7 bases between them. The germline V gene encodes CDR1 KGHSH and CDR2 LQKENI.

J is TRBJ2-3 and V is TRBV11-3, with D tentatively TRBD2 (5 bases). This CDR3 has 14 residues. Trimming shortened V by 5 bases and J by 0 bases, and 9 bases separated the two germline ends. The germline V gene encodes CDR1 SGHNT and CDR2 YENEEA. CDR3 protein: CASSRGLSTDTQYF. The CDR3 nucleotides read TGTGCCAGCAGCCGAGGACTCAGCACAGATACGCAGTATTTT. Drawing the rest from reference TRBV11-3 and TRBJ2-3, the complete variable domain is EAGVVQSPRYKIIEKKQPVAFWCNPISGHNTLYWYLQNLGQGPELLIRYENEEAVDDSQLPKDRFSAERLKGVDSTLKIQPAELGDSAVYLCASSRGLSTDTQYFGPGTRLTVL.

V usage is TRBV7-8 and J usage is TRBJ2-3; 10 nucleotides line up with TRBD2. The germline V gene has CDR1 SGHVS and CDR2 FQNEAQ. The CDR3 has 16 amino acids. V was pared by 5 bases and J by 6 bases, with 11 bases of the junction left unmatched. The CDR3 nucleotides read TGTGCCAGCAGCCAAAGCCTAGCGGGAGTCAGCGATACGCAGTATTTT. Its translation is CASSQSLAGVSDTQYF.

This chain uses TRBV10-2 with TRBJ1-1; no firm D call. The CDR3 spans 12 residues. The germline V gene has CDR1 WSHSY and CDR2 SAAADI. The V end was cut by 4 bases, the J end by 4 bases, with 7 bases between. CDR3 DNA sequence: TGCGCCAGCAGTGTGGGAGCCACTGAAGCTTTCTTT. It yields the protein CASSVGATEAFF.

This clone was observed a few times. The V and J genes are TRBV9 and TRBJ2-1; 8 nucleotides line up with TRBD1. Trimming took 0 bases from V and 10 from J; bases not matched to a gene: 6. Per germline, CDR1 SGDLS and CDR2 YYNGEE. The CDR3 loop spans 14 amino acids. CDR3 region: CASSVERQGMEQFF. The CDR3 bases are TGTGCCAGCAGCGTAGAGCGACAGGGGATGGAGCAGTTCTTC.

The chain carries TRBV5-1 and TRBJ2-1; 9 bases are a match to TRBD2. Losses at the gene ends were 0 bases for V and 5 bases for J; bases not matched to a gene: 6. The CDR3 is made up of 16 amino acids. Germline V lookup: CDR1 SGHRS, CDR2 YFSETQ. The CDR3 reads CASSLVAGVLNNEQFF. CDR3 nucleotides: TGCGCCAGCAGCTTGGTAGCGGGAGTTTTAAACAATGAGCAGTTCTTC.

The chain has TRBV5-4 and TRBJ1-2, with 7 nucleotides matching TRBD1. Trimming at V came to 4 bases and at J to 5 bases, leaving 8 bases not matched to a gene. The CDR3 has 14 residues. The V gene's germline CDR1 is SGHNT and CDR2 YYREEE (reference sequence). The CDR3 sequence: CASSTEGGIYGYTF. CDR3 DNA: TGTGCCAGCAGCACAGAAGGGGGCATTTATGGCTACACCTTC.

The V call is TRBV19, the J call TRBJ2-6; tentative D call: TRBD2 (7 bases). The CDR3 is 15 amino acids. Germline V gene lookup returns CDR1 LNHDA and CDR2 SQIVND (reference sequence). V shed 7 bases and J shed 3 bases, with 13 bases lying between them. The CDR3 spells CASKTGGYGANVLTF. CDR3 DNA sequence: TGTGCCAGTAAGACGGGGGGCTATGGGGCCAACGTCCTGACTTTC.

Concerning this clone itself: A read error may produce the germline difference seen at one junction end. This chain joins TRBV11-2 and TRBJ2-2; possibly TRBD1 for D (6 bases). CDR1 and CDR2 from the germline V gene are SGHAT and FQNNGV. CDR3 length: 13 amino acids. CDR3 sequence reads: CAGSQSQGGELFF. The CDR3 region has the DNA TGTGCCGGCAGCCAGTCACAGGGCGGGGAGCTGTTTTTT.

This chain links TRBV7-2 with TRBJ1-5; D is perhaps TRBD1 (6 bases). CDR1 and CDR2 from the germline V gene are SGHTA and FQGNSA. Trimming cost V 1 base and J 2 bases, with 12 bases left between them. The CDR3 is 16 amino acids. CDR3 bases: TGTGCCAGCAGCTTAGAGGGGTCAGGGGGCAATCAGCCCCAGCATTTT. It yields the protein CASSLEGSGGNQPQHF.

This rearrangement joins TRBV4-1 to TRBJ2-5; 7 nucleotides align to TRBD1. Germline CDR1 and CDR2: MGHRA and YSYEKL. Trimming at V came to 4 bases and at J to 5 bases, leaving 4 bases not matched to a gene. There are 13 residues in the CDR3. The CDR3 DNA reads TGCGCCAGCAGCCGAGGGGGCGCGGAGACCCAGTACTTC. Its protein product is CASSRGGAETQYF.

The chain joins TRBV15 to TRBJ1-2; 7 bases fit TRBD1. The CDR3 loop spans 12 amino acids. The germline V gene has CDR1 LNHNV and CDR2 YYDKDF (reference sequence). The V gene end was trimmed by 8 bases and the J gene end by 6 bases; junction bases not matched to a gene: 6. The CDR3 coding sequence is TGTGCCACCGAAAAAACAGGGGATGGCTACACCTTC. This gives the protein CATEKTGDGYTF.

This chain connects TRBV2 to TRBJ1-4; D might be TRBD1 (6 bases). Germline-derived CDR1 and CDR2 are SNHLY and FYNNEI. CDR3 length: 13 amino acids. Trimming removed 7 bases from V and 5 bases from J, with 11 bases in between. The CDR3 spells CASTRGPNEKLFF. The CDR3, as DNA: TGTGCCAGCACCAGGGGCCCCAATGAAAAACTGTTTTTT.

The genes are TRBV7-3 and TRBJ2-1; D is possibly TRBD1 (6 bases). The V end lost 0 bases, the J end lost 5 bases, and 26 bases lay between the germline ends. Germline V gene lookup returns CDR1 SGHTA and CDR2 FQGTGA. The CDR3 contains 20 residues. The CDR3 spells CASSLTGGTARRTANNEQFF. CDR3 bases: TGTGCCAGCAGCTTAACAGGGGGAACAGCTCGACGGACAGCAAACAATGAGCAGTTCTTC.

The gene calls are TRBV7-2 and TRBJ2-1, with TRBD2 matching over 7 bases. CDR1 SGHTA and CDR2 FQGNSA come from the germline V gene. The V and J ends lost 5 bases and 0 bases, in that order; junction bases with no gene match: 4. The CDR3 consists of 15 residues. Here the CDR3 reads CASSLGEGSYNEQFF. CDR3 DNA: TGTGCCAGCAGCCTTGGGGAGGGCTCCTACAATGAGCAGTTCTTC.

This clone was recorded many times. V gene TRBV7-9 combines with J gene TRBJ2-7; 10 bases are a match to TRBD2. The V and J ends lost 3 bases and 4 bases, in that order; junction bases with no gene match: 3. The CDR3 consists of 14 residues. CDR1 is SEHNR, CDR2 FQNEAQ, per germline (reference sequence). The CDR3 region has the DNA TGTGCCAGCAGCTTTACTAGCGGGGAGTACGAGCAGTACTTC. Translating gives CASSFTSGEYEQYF. The full variable domain, its missing parts supplied by reference TRBV7-9 and TRBJ2-7, is DTGVSQNPRHKITKRGQNVTFRCDPISEHNRLYWYRQTLGQGPEFLTYFQNEAQLEKSRLLSDRFSAERPKGSFSTLEIQRTEQGDSAMYLCASSFTSGEYEQYFGPGTRLTVT.

This sequence joins TRBV15 and TRBJ1-4; TRBD1 might be the D (5 bases). The V gene lost 0 bases and the J gene lost 0 bases, with 8 bases spanning the gap. The CDR3 runs 16 residues. Germline CDR1 is LNHNV and CDR2 is YYDKDF (reference sequence). Here the CDR3 reads CATSRDATATNEKLFF. The CDR3 region has the DNA TGTGCCACCAGCAGAGATGCGACAGCAACTAATGAAAAACTGTTTTTT.

V usage is TRBV5-6 and J usage is TRBJ2-7; D remains unclear. Deletions cut 3 bases from V and 4 bases from J, with 17 bases between. The length of the CDR3 is 15 residues. Germline V gene lookup returns CDR1 SGHDT and CDR2 YYEEEE. The CDR3 reads CASSSTASPRYEQYF. CDR3 nucleotide sequence: TGTGCCAGCAGCTCGACGGCTTCACCGCGGTACGAGCAGTACTTC. Full variable domain (outside the CDR3, taken from reference TRBV5-6 and TRBJ2-7): DAGVTQSPTHLIKTRGQQVTLRCSPKSGHDTVSWYQQALGQGPQFIFQYYEEEERQRGNFPDRFSGHQFPNYSSELNVNALLLGDSALYLCASSSTASPRYEQYFGPGTRLTVT.

This chain connects TRBV6-1 to TRBJ2-7; a possible D gene is TRBD2 (6 bases). This CDR3 is 15 amino acids long. Germline CDR1 reads MNHNS; CDR2 reads SASEGT. Trimming removed 6 bases at V and 7 bases at J, with 22 bases between. Here the CDR3 DNA reads TGTGCCAGCAGCCCAAGGACTGCGGGACTGGGGGAGCAGTACTTC. Residues: CASSPRTAGLGEQYF.

The V gene is TRBV29-1, the J gene TRBJ2-1, with D perhaps TRBD2 (5 bases). CDR3 size: 13 residues. Trimming took 7 bases from V and 3 from J, leaving 13 bases between them. Germline V gene sequence: CDR1 SQVTM, CDR2 ANQGSEA. The CDR3 region is CSAGASGYNEQFF. DNA for the CDR3: TGCAGCGCGGGTGCCAGCGGCTACAATGAGCAGTTCTTC.

The genes are TRBV10-3 and TRBJ1-1; D ambiguous. The CDR3 extends over 13 amino acids. Germline lookup yields CDR1 ENHRY and CDR2 SYGVKD. V dropped 3 bases and J dropped 5 bases, with 10 bases sitting between them. The CDR3: CAISDRGNTEAFF. The CDR3 DNA sequence: TGTGCCATCAGTGATCGAGGGAATACTGAAGCTTTCTTT.

The genes are TRBV27 and TRBJ1-2, with TRBD1 matching over 9 bases. V was pared by 7 bases and J by 8 bases, with 11 bases of the junction left unmatched. Germline CDR1 reads MNHEY; CDR2 reads SMNVEV (reference sequence). This CDR3 region has 14 residues. CDR3 sequence (DNA): TGTGCCAGCACCCTGACAGGGGGGGTCGGGGGCTACACCTTC. Its protein product is CASTLTGGVGGYTF.

The CDR3 sequence: CASSLGHSYYGYTF. The CDR3 nucleotides read TGTGCCAGCAGTTTAGGTCACAGCTACTATGGCTACACCTTC. The gene calls are TRBV27 and TRBJ1-2; unclear D gene. CDR1 and CDR2 (germline): MNHEY, SMNVEV (reference sequence). Trimming cost V 2 bases and J 3 bases, with 10 bases left between them. This CDR3 region has 14 residues.

The V call is TRBV7-2, the J call TRBJ2-7; 11 nucleotides align to TRBD2. CDR1 and CDR2 (germline): SGHTA, FQGNSA. V was pared by 2 bases and J by 3 bases, with 0 bases of the junction left unmatched. This CDR3 has 14 residues. The CDR3 sequence is CASSLTSGSYEQYF. The CDR3 region has the DNA TGTGCCAGCAGCTTAACTAGCGGGAGCTACGAGCAGTACTTC.

The sample holds one count of this clone. This chain joins TRBV18 and TRBJ2-7; 7 bases are shared with TRBD2. The CDR3 is 14 amino acids. The V and J ends lost 6 bases and 4 bases, in that order; junction bases with no gene match: 9. Germline assignment: CDR1 KGHSH and CDR2 LQKENI. The CDR3 DNA is TGTGCCAGCTCGCCTGACGGGGGAGGGTACGAGCAGTACTTC. It yields the protein CASSPDGGGYEQYF.